Each of the 28 T cell receptor beta chains below was sequenced from the same sample in a study of blood T cell repertoires in COVID-19. Sequencing used immunoSEQ multiplex PCR; TCRdb keeps in-frame clones, though not all of them. The repertoire holds about 200,000 clones, with 70% to 90% as singletons. Sequencing was carried out using peripheral blood. These receptors were taken from a man in his 60s with COVID-19, enrolled during active disease.

This clone was detected once. This rearrangement joins TRBV19 to TRBJ2-1; D not certain. CDR1 is LNHDA, CDR2 SQIVND, per germline (reference sequence). V was shortened by 4 bases and J by 4 bases, with 5 bases between the two germline ends. The CDR3 has 12 residues. The CDR3 protein is CASSSGYNEQFF. In DNA, the CDR3 is TGTGCCAGTAGTAGCGGATACAATGAGCAGTTCTTC. Filled out from reference TRBV19 and TRBJ2-1, the complete variable domain reads DGGITQSPKYLFRKEGQNVTLSCEQNLNHDAMYWYRQDPGQGLRLIYYSQIVNDFQKGDIAEGYSVSREKKESFPLTVTSAQKNPTAFYLCASSSGYNEQFFGPGTRLTVL.

The CDR3 spells CASSPSGGATYEQYF. DNA of the CDR3: TGTGCCAGTAGTCCTAGCGGGGGGGCGACCTACGAGCAGTACTTC. This rearrangement joins TRBV19 to TRBJ2-7; the match to TRBD2 covers 12 bases. The V gene end was trimmed by 5 bases and the J gene end by 2 bases; junction bases not matched to a gene: 4. The CDR3 totals 15 residues. Per germline, CDR1 LNHDA and CDR2 SQIVND (reference sequence).

V usage is TRBV21-1 and J usage is TRBJ1-4; TRBD1 was called by the table and not checked on the DNA. TRBV21-1 corresponds to a pseudogene. CDR3 length equals 18 residues. The CDR3 DNA sequence: TGTGCCAGCAGCAAAGGGGCTCAGGGGCCCGCAACTAATGAAAAACTGTTTTTT. Translating gives CASSKGAQGPATNEKLFF.

The V and J genes are TRBV27 and TRBJ1-1; TRBD1 matches at 9 bases. Per germline, CDR1 MNHEY and CDR2 SMNVEV (reference sequence). V gave up 4 bases and J gave up 3 bases; unmatched junction bases: 6. The length of the CDR3 is 15 residues. The CDR3 protein is CASSWRTGEYTEAFF. The CDR3 DNA follows: TGTGCCAGCAGTTGGCGGACAGGGGAGTACACTGAAGCTTTCTTT.

In the case of this clone: Within the sample, other DNA sequences also encode this same CDR3. CDR3 loop: CASSITANTEAFF. The CDR3 DNA is TGTGCCAGTAGTATCACAGCTAACACTGAAGCTTTCTTT. The rearrangement joins TRBV19 to TRBJ1-1; the D is unclear. Trimming took off 3 bases at V and 2 bases at J, with 7 bases between the two ends. Germline V gives CDR1 LNHDA, CDR2 SQIVND (reference sequence). CDR3 length: 13 residues.

A single count supports this clone. CDR3 coding DNA: TGTGCCAGCACTCAAGACAACGCAAATAATTCACCCCTCCACTTT. As protein: CASTQDNANNSPLHF. V and J are TRBV6-5 and TRBJ1-6; D gene uncertain. The V end lost 7 bases, the J end lost 5 bases, and 15 bases lay between the germline ends. The CDR3 runs to 15 residues. Looked up from germline, CDR1 is MNHEY and CDR2 is SVGAGI.

The chain has TRBV27 and TRBJ1-1; TRBD1 matches at 7 bases. The trim removed 2 bases at V and 0 bases at J, leaving 9 bases unmatched. CDR3 length: 17 residues. The germline V gene has CDR1 MNHEY and CDR2 SMNVEV (reference sequence). CDR3 in amino acids: CASSLRGGSSMNTEAFF. CDR3 DNA sequence: TGTGCCAGCAGTTTAAGAGGGGGCAGTTCAATGAACACTGAAGCTTTCTTT.

The chain combines TRBV10-3 with TRBJ2-2; D ambiguous. CDR1 is ENHRY and CDR2 is SYGVKD in the germline V gene. The germline V and J ends were trimmed by 3 bases and 6 bases, with 11 bases remaining between them. This CDR3 spans 14 amino acids. CDR3 loop: CAISDTVKPGELFF. CDR3 bases: TGTGCCATCAGTGATACAGTGAAGCCCGGGGAGCTGTTTTTT.

The chain recombines TRBV2 with TRBJ2-4, with 9 bases fitting TRBD2. The V gene's germline CDR1 is SNHLY and CDR2 FYNNEI. The CDR3 totals 19 residues. Trimming removed 6 bases from V and 6 bases from J; junction bases left unmatched: 21. The CDR3, as DNA: TGTGCCAGCAGGGTCAGACTAGCGGAACCGAAGAGGGGAGGAAACATTCAGTACTTC. Its translation is CASRVRLAEPKRGGNIQYF.

This sequence joins TRBV5-1 and TRBJ2-2, with 9 bases identical to TRBD1. Per germline, CDR1 SGHRS and CDR2 YFSETQ. The CDR3 spans 14 residues. Germline trimming cut 4 bases from V and 6 bases from J; bases unmatched to any gene: 4. CDR3 DNA sequence: TGCGCCAGCAGCGCGGGACAGGGTTCCGGGGAGCTGTTTTTT. Amino acid sequence: CASSAGQGSGELFF.

The rearrangement links TRBV10-3 to TRBJ1-2; 9 nucleotides match TRBD1. CDR1 is ENHRY and CDR2 is SYGVKD in the germline V gene. The CDR3 has 14 amino acids. V lost 8 bases, J lost 7 bases, and 11 bases stayed unmatched. The CDR3 loop reads CAIRPGQGGSGYTF. CDR3 nucleotides: TGTGCCATCCGGCCGGGACAGGGTGGATCTGGCTACACCTTC.

This clone is a singleton in its sample. Different DNA sequences within this sample yield the same CDR3. V and J are TRBV18 and TRBJ1-5; D is uncertain. The CDR3 contains 15 residues. Germline V CDR1 and CDR2: KGHSH, LQKENI. V shed 3 bases and J shed 0 bases, with 9 bases lying between them. The DNA of the CDR3 is TGTGCCAGCTCACCGGGAGGATATAGCAATCAGCCCCAGCATTTT. Translating gives CASSPGGYSNQPQHF.

V usage is TRBV5-6 and J usage is TRBJ2-1, with a possible D match to TRBD2 (5 bases). Deletions cut 4 bases from V and 5 bases from J, with 19 bases between. This CDR3 region has 16 residues. Germline values: CDR1 SGHDT, CDR2 YYEEEE. CDR3 DNA: TGTGCCAGCAGCAGGGTGGCGGGCCAAAGGAACAATGAGCAGTTCTTC. This translates into CASSRVAGQRNNEQFF.

The V and J genes are TRBV28 and TRBJ1-5, with a possible D match to TRBD1 (6 bases). This CDR3 is built from 15 residues. V shed 6 bases and J shed 0 bases, with 12 bases lying between them. Germline CDR1 and CDR2: MDHEN and SYDVKM. CDR3 sequence reads: CASRMTGSSNQPQHF. The CDR3 nucleotides are TGTGCCAGCAGAATGACAGGCTCTAGCAATCAGCCCCAGCATTTT.

The chain couples TRBV4-3 to TRBJ1-2, with 7 nucleotides matching TRBD1. CDR1 LGHNA and CDR2 YSLEER come from the germline V gene. V shed 1 base, J shed 4 bases, and the junction held 3 bases outside the gene matches. The CDR3 runs 14 residues. The CDR3 region has the DNA TGCGCCAGCAGCCAAGTGGGACAGCCCTATGGCTACACCTTC. Encoded protein: CASSQVGQPYGYTF.

The CDR3 sequence: CASSMTAWSGYTF. CDR3 sequence (DNA): TGTGCCAGCAGTATGACAGCGTGGAGCGGCTACACCTTC. V gene TRBV12-3 or TRBV12-4 combines with J gene TRBJ1-2; TRBD1 might be the D (5 bases). V was cut by 5 bases and J by 8 bases, with 15 bases left in between. The CDR3 contains 13 residues.

In this sample, this clone turned up once. The chain uses TRBV18 and TRBJ1-1; D might be TRBD1 (5 bases). Germline CDR1 KGHSH, CDR2 LQKENI. This CDR3 has 15 amino acids. Trimming removed 4 bases at V and 6 bases at J, with 18 bases between. The CDR3 here is CASSLGRGSTAEAFF. The CDR3 DNA reads as TGTGCCAGCTCACTCGGACGGGGGAGCACGGCTGAAGCTTTCTTT.

V and J are TRBV25-1 and TRBJ1-2; TRBD1 matches 8 bases. Germline values: CDR1 MGHDK, CDR2 SYGVNS. The CDR3 runs to 11 residues. V was clipped by 9 bases and J by 7 bases; unmatched bases: 4. This CDR3 is CASYTGGGYTF. CDR3 in DNA: TGTGCCAGTTACACAGGGGGTGGCTACACCTTC.

As concerns this clone: This may come from a read error, since a much larger clone is one base off. The chain combines TRBV28 with TRBJ2-7; D remains unclear. This CDR3 comprises 11 residues. V lost 4 bases, J lost 3 bases, and 4 bases lay in between. CDR1 is MDHEN and CDR2 is SYDVKM in the germline V gene. CDR3 bases: TGTGCCAGCAGTTCCTTCTACGAGCAGTACTTC. Encoded protein: CASSSFYEQYF.

This clone was seen more than once but under ten times. The chain joins TRBV7-2 to TRBJ1-3; D is unresolved. This CDR3 is 15 amino acids long. The V gene lost 5 bases and the J gene lost 0 bases, with 11 bases spanning the gap. CDR1 is SGHTA and CDR2 is FQGNSA in the germline V gene. CDR3 amino acids: CASSPAGYSGNTIYF. DNA of the CDR3: TGTGCCAGCAGCCCCGCCGGGTACTCTGGAAACACCATATATTTT.

This chain links TRBV30 with TRBJ1-2, with D hard to call. The CDR3 totals 14 residues. With 2 bases removed from V and 4 bases from J, the gap between germline ends came to 14 bases. Germline assignment: CDR1 GTSNPN and CDR2 SVGIG (reference sequence). CDR3 in amino acids: CAWSLGSHVYGYTF. For the CDR3, the DNA is TGTGCCTGGAGTTTGGGCAGTCACGTCTATGGCTACACCTTC.

The chain combines TRBV28 with TRBJ2-7; weak D call: TRBD2 (7 bases). The CDR3 is 15 residues long. Germline V gene lookup returns CDR1 MDHEN and CDR2 SYDVKM. Between the trimmed V and J ends, which lost 6 bases and 4 bases, there was a span of 19 bases. The CDR3: CASSPLRGGGYEQYF. The CDR3 nucleotides read TGTGCCAGCAGCCCGCTGCGGGGAGGGGGATACGAGCAGTACTTC.

V usage is TRBV18 and J usage is TRBJ2-7; 7 nucleotides agree with TRBD1. CDR3 length: 14 amino acids. J lost 6 bases, V lost 3 bases, and 8 bases had no gene match. The germline V gene encodes CDR1 KGHSH and CDR2 LQKENI. CDR3 coding DNA: TGTGCCAGCTCACCCGGGACAGACTATTCCGAGCAGTACTTC. Translating it yields CASSPGTDYSEQYF.

This chain uses TRBV2 with TRBJ1-1; a weak D match, TRBD1 (6 bases). CDR3 length equals 13 residues. Per germline, CDR1 SNHLY and CDR2 FYNNEI. Trimming took off 4 bases at V and 3 bases at J, with 9 bases between the two ends. DNA of the CDR3: TGTGCCAGCAGTGGGCCAGGGGACACTGAAGCTTTCTTT. As protein: CASSGPGDTEAFF.

The chain employs TRBV7-7 and TRBJ2-1; a possible D gene is TRBD1 (5 bases). This CDR3 contains 15 residues. The ends were cut back, 5 bases at V and 7 bases at J, with 18 bases in the middle. CDR1 is SSHAT, CDR2 FNYEAQ, per germline (reference sequence). CDR3 nucleotides: TGTGCCAGCAGCCCCTTTCCGGGTAAGGGGAATGAGCAGTTCTTC. It is translated as CASSPFPGKGNEQFF.

The chain carries TRBV29-1 and TRBJ1-6; 7 bases are shared with TRBD1. Trimming took 6 bases from V and 6 from J; bases not matched to a gene: 2. Germline V gene data show CDR1 as SQVTM and CDR2 as ANQGSEA. This CDR3 is 12 amino acids long. The CDR3 DNA sequence: TGCAGCGTGGGACAGCCTAATTCACCCCTCCACTTT. The encoded protein is CSVGQPNSPLHF.

This chain joins TRBV18 and TRBJ1-1, with 8 bases aligning to TRBD1. Germline loops: CDR1 KGHSH, CDR2 LQKENI. Trimming removed 5 bases from V and 1 base from J; junction bases left unmatched: 6. The CDR3 has 15 amino acids. The CDR3: CASSLDRVKNTEAFF. The CDR3 bases are TGTGCCAGCTCATTGGACAGGGTAAAGAACACTGAAGCTTTCTTT.

CDR3 nucleotides: TGTGCCAGCAGCCCTCCTGGCGGCCTCTCCTACAATGAGCAGTTCTTC. Translating it yields CASSPPGGLSYNEQFF. J is TRBJ2-1 and V is TRBV5-4, with D uncertain. Trimming took 4 bases from V and 0 from J, leaving 14 bases between them. Germline CDR1 and CDR2: SGHNT and YYREEE (reference sequence). The CDR3 has 16 amino acids.